This entry lists 12 T cell receptor beta chains sequenced from one sample in a study of cytomegalovirus exposure and HLA in healthy donors. 60 Vbeta and 13 Jbeta primers were used in PCR. TCRdb's table, derived via immunoSEQ multiplex PCR, lists solely in-frame clones and lacks some. The table includes about 93,000 clones, roughly 72% detected once. What was sequenced was PBMCs. All receptors come from a man aged 25 to 45 in good health and CMV-seronegative.

The chain carries TRBV28 and TRBJ1-1, with D hard to call. The CDR3 covers 12 residues. V lost 3 bases, J lost 3 bases, and 5 bases lay in between. Looked up from germline, CDR1 is MDHEN and CDR2 is SYDVKM. The DNA of the CDR3 is TGTGCCAGCAGTTTGTCGTACACTGAAGCTTTCTTT. Its translation is CASSLSYTEAFF.

The J gene is TRBJ1-1, the V gene TRBV15; 8 positions agree with TRBD1. The V gene end was trimmed by 5 bases and the J gene end by 5 bases; junction bases not matched to a gene: 7. Germline-derived CDR1 and CDR2 are LNHNV and YYDKDF (reference sequence). The CDR3 contains 14 residues. Written as DNA, the CDR3 is TGTGCCACCAGCGACGACAGGGGTAGAACTGAAGCTTTCTTT. Translated, it gives CATSDDRGRTEAFF.

J is TRBJ2-5 and V is TRBV11-2, with 10 bases lining up with TRBD2. With 3 bases clipped from V and 2 bases from J, the junction kept 3 bases outside the gene matches. The CDR3 is made up of 15 amino acids. Germline V gene data show CDR1 as SGHAT and CDR2 as FQNNGV. DNA for the CDR3: TGTGCCAGCAGCTTTACGGGACTAGCGCAAGAGACCCAGTACTTC. Translated, it gives CASSFTGLAQETQYF. Filled out from reference TRBV11-2 and TRBJ2-5, the complete variable domain reads EAGVAQSPRYKIIEKRQSVAFWCNPISGHATLYWYQQILGQGPKLLIQFQNNGVVDDSQLPKDRFSAERLKGVDSTLKIQPAKLEDSAVYLCASSFTGLAQETQYFGPGTRLLVL.

The chain carries TRBV4-1 and TRBJ1-4; D call uncertain. Per the germline V gene, CDR1 is MGHRA and CDR2 is YSYEKL. V was clipped by 3 bases and J by 3 bases, with 11 bases between them. CDR3 length: 15 amino acids. The CDR3 sequence is CASSQSTASNEKLFF. The CDR3 nucleotides are TGCGCCAGCAGCCAGAGCACCGCCTCTAATGAAAAACTGTTTTTT.

The J gene is TRBJ2-7, the V gene TRBV29-1, with 7 bases matching TRBD1. The germline V gene has CDR1 SQVTM and CDR2 ANQGSEA. CDR3 length: 12 residues. V lost 3 bases, J lost 6 bases, and 5 bases stayed unmatched. CDR3 DNA: TGCAGCGTTGAGGGGACAGTCGGCGAGCAGTACTTC. It specifies CSVEGTVGEQYF.

This chain uses TRBV5-6 with TRBJ1-5; 7 bases agree with TRBD1. Germline assignment: CDR1 SGHDT and CDR2 YYEEEE. The CDR3 consists of 15 residues. Losses at the gene ends were 4 bases for V and 3 bases for J; bases not matched to a gene: 7. The CDR3 region has the DNA TGTGCCAGCAGCGCCAACACAGGGGACAATCAGCCCCAGCATTTT. Translating it yields CASSANTGDNQPQHF.

This chain connects TRBV27 to TRBJ2-7; 7 nucleotides agree with TRBD1. Germline CDR1 reads MNHEY; CDR2 reads SMNVEV (reference sequence). Germline trimming cut 9 bases from V and 4 bases from J; bases unmatched to any gene: 9. CDR3 length: 13 amino acids. CDR3 nucleotide sequence: TGTGCCAGTTCACCAGGGGGTGGTTACGAGCAGTACTTC. It is translated as CASSPGGGYEQYF.

This clone was seen more than once but under ten times. The chain links TRBV5-8 to TRBJ1-1, with 9 bases fitting TRBD1. The V and J ends lost 2 bases and 3 bases, in that order; junction bases with no gene match: 5. This CDR3 is 15 amino acids long. The germline V gene encodes CDR1 SGHTS and CDR2 YDEGEE. The CDR3 coding sequence is TGTGCCAGCAGCTTAGGGACAGGGTTGGACACTGAAGCTTTCTTT. It encodes CASSLGTGLDTEAFF.

This clone was counted a single time. The gene calls are TRBV19 and TRBJ1-2; D gene unclear. With 2 bases removed from V and 3 bases from J, the gap between germline ends came to 13 bases. Germline lookup yields CDR1 LNHDA and CDR2 SQIVND (reference sequence). The CDR3 sequence is 15 residues long. CDR3 in amino acids: CASSISLPRDYGYTF. As DNA, the CDR3 is TGTGCCAGTAGTATATCTCTCCCGAGGGACTATGGCTACACCTTC.

The chain uses TRBV4-3 and TRBJ2-7; the match to TRBD2 covers 9 bases. After removal of 3 bases from V and 3 bases from J, the junction contained 6 bases not matched to a gene. The CDR3 has 15 residues. Germline CDR1 LGHNA, CDR2 YSLEER. The CDR3 DNA reads as TGCGCCAGCAGCCAGACCCAAGCGGGGGGCTACGAGCAGTACTTC. Translated, it gives CASSQTQAGGYEQYF.

The chain carries TRBV13 and TRBJ2-1; no reliable D call. With 3 bases removed from V and 7 bases from J, the gap between germline ends came to 4 bases. The CDR3 covers 11 residues. CDR1 PRHDT and CDR2 FYEKMQ come from the germline V gene (reference sequence). CDR3 protein: CASSFGNEQFF. The CDR3 DNA sequence: TGTGCCAGCAGCTTCGGGAATGAGCAGTTCTTC.

Here the CDR3 DNA reads TGTGCCAGCAGCCCGGGACACATCTATGGCTACACCTTC. This encodes CASSPGHIYGYTF. The V and J genes are TRBV6-6 and TRBJ1-2; TRBD1 is a possible D gene (6 bases). The CDR3 covers 13 residues. Germline V gives CDR1 MNHNY, CDR2 SVGAGI (reference sequence). V was clipped by 6 bases and J by 4 bases, with 12 bases between them.